The 11 T cell receptor beta chains in this list originate from one sample, sequenced in a study of T-cell memory formation after mild COVID-19. TCRdb re-analysed the 5' RACE reads in MiXCR, keeping a single row per CDR3 protein. The data hold approximately 240,000 distinct CDR3 sequences, with less than 20% observed a single time. The sequencing sample was made of PBMCs or a T cell subset sorted from them (not recorded which). Source of these receptors: a man younger than 30 who had mild COVID-19 (a few samples of this study predate the infection). Cell type and time point are not known.

This clonotype occurred a few times. The V call is TRBV20-1, the J call TRBJ2-5; D is unresolved. The CDR3 is made up of 13 amino acids. Germline values: CDR1 DFQATT, CDR2 SNEGSKA (reference sequence). Trimming took 3 bases from V and 4 from J, leaving 12 bases between them. The CDR3 DNA reads as TGCAGTGCTAGTCTGCCCGCCCGAGAGACCCAGTACTTC. This translates into CSASLPARETQYF.

In its sample, this clonotype was seen a few times. This chain uses TRBV10-3 with TRBJ2-7; a weak D match, TRBD1 (6 bases). With 6 bases removed from V and 3 bases from J, the gap between germline ends came to 15 bases. The germline V gene has CDR1 ENHRY and CDR2 SYGVKD. The CDR3 length is 14 residues. In nucleotides, the CDR3 is TGTGCCATCAGGCACCGGGACAAACACTACGAGCAGTACGTC. Translated: CAIRHRDKHYEQYV.

This rearrangement joins TRBV7-3 to TRBJ2-1; 7 bases fit TRBD2. V shed 8 bases, J shed 5 bases, and the junction held 3 bases outside the gene matches. CDR1 SGHTA and CDR2 FQGTGA come from the germline V gene. The CDR3 spans 12 residues. CDR3 loop: CASGTNHNEQFF. CDR3 coding DNA: TGTGCCAGCGGGACTAACCACAATGAGCAGTTCTTC.

This clonotype was seen a few times. The chain joins TRBV7-8 to TRBJ2-6, with unresolved D. The germline V and J ends were trimmed by 2 bases and 4 bases, with 15 bases remaining between them. The length of the CDR3 is 17 residues. Germline CDR1 reads SGHVS; CDR2 reads FQNEAQ. CDR3 sequence reads: CASSLSSRSAGANVLTF. CDR3 nucleotides: TGTGCCAGCAGCTTATCTAGTAGGTCGGCGGGGGCCAACGTCCTGACTTTC.

V gene TRBV27 combines with J gene TRBJ2-2; 7 bases are shared with TRBD1. Trimming cost V 7 bases and J 5 bases; bases outside gene matches: 4. This CDR3 comprises 13 residues. Looked up from germline, CDR1 is MNHEY and CDR2 is SMNVEV (reference sequence). CDR3 amino acids: CASKGGRTGELFF. For the CDR3, the DNA is TGTGCCAGCAAAGGGGGCAGAACCGGGGAGCTGTTTTTT.

This chain connects TRBV29-1 to TRBJ1-2; D is undetermined. Germline values: CDR1 SQVTM, CDR2 ANQGSEA. There are 11 residues in the CDR3. V gave up 0 bases and J gave up 7 bases, with 6 bases separating them. The CDR3 nucleotides are TGCAGCGTTGAAGATAAGGTTGGCTACACCTTC. Protein: CSVEDKVGYTF.

This clonotype was seen only a few times. The chain has TRBV9 and TRBJ2-4; D remains unclear. Trimming removed 1 base at V and 1 base at J, with 9 bases between. This CDR3 spans 15 amino acids. CDR1 SGDLS and CDR2 YYNGEE come from the germline V gene. The CDR3 DNA sequence: TGTGCCAGCAGCGTAAGGGCCTCGGCCAAAAACATTCAGTACTTC. It codes for CASSVRASAKNIQYF.

This clonotype was observed a few times. The genes are TRBV5-1 and TRBJ2-3; 15 bases are a match to TRBD2. CDR3 size: 18 residues. The trim removed 3 bases at V and 3 bases at J, leaving 8 bases unmatched. Germline loops: CDR1 SGHRS, CDR2 YFSETQ. The CDR3 is CASSSGLAGGLLTDTQYF. The CDR3 DNA sequence: TGCGCCAGCAGCTCCGGACTAGCGGGGGGGCTTTTGACAGATACGCAGTATTTT.

Only a few counts were recorded for this clonotype. The genes are TRBV5-8 and TRBJ2-1, with TRBD2 as a possible D gene (6 bases). This CDR3 is 13 amino acids long. Germline V gives CDR1 SGHTS, CDR2 YDEGEE. The ends were cut back, 3 bases at V and 10 bases at J, with 14 bases in the middle. The DNA for the CDR3 is TGTGCCAGCAGCTCTCAGACCCGGGGGGAGCAGTTCTTC. As protein: CASSSQTRGEQFF. Supplemented by reference TRBV5-8 and TRBJ2-1, the full variable domain reads EAGVTQSPTHLIKTRGQQATLRCSPISGHTSVYWYQQALGLGLQFLLWYDEGEERNRGNFPPRFSGRQFPNYSSELNVNALELEDSALYLCASSSQTRGEQFFGPGTRLTVL.

The genes are TRBV7-2 and TRBJ2-5, with a weak D call TRBD1 (5 bases). V lost 8 bases and J 5 bases, leaving 15 bases between the germline ends. The CDR3 is made up of 13 amino acids. Germline-derived CDR1 and CDR2 are SGHTA and FQGNSA. CDR3 residues: CASGLVAGETQYF. The DNA of the CDR3 is TGTGCCAGCGGCCTAGTAGCAGGGGAGACCCAGTACTTC.

The rearrangement uses TRBV6-5 and TRBJ1-6; the D gene is possibly TRBD1 (5 bases). Germline V gene sequence: CDR1 MNHEY, CDR2 SVGAGI. Trimming removed 5 bases from V and 11 bases from J, with 22 bases in between. The CDR3 length is 16 residues. The CDR3: CASSLRQGSGLPPLHF. The CDR3, as DNA: TGTGCCAGCAGTCTTCGCCAGGGAAGCGGGTTGCCACCCCTCCACTTT.